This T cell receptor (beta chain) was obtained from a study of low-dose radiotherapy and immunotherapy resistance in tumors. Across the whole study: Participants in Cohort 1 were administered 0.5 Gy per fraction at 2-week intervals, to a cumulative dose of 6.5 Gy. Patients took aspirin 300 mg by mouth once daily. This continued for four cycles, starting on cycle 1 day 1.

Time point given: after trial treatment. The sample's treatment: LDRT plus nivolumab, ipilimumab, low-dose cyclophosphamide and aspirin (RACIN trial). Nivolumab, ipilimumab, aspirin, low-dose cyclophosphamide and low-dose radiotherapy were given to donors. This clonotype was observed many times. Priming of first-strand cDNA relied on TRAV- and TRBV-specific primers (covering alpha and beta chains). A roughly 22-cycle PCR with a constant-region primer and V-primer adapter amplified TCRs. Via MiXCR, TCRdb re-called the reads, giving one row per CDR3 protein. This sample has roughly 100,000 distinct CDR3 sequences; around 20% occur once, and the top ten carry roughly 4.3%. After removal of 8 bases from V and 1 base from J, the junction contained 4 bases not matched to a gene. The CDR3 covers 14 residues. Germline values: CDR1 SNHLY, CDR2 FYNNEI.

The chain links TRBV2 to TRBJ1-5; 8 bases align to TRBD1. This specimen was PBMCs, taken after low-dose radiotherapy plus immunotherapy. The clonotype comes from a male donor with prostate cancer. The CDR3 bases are TGTGCCAGCTGGACAGGGAGAAGCAATCAGCCCCAGCATTTT. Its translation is CASWTGRSNQPQHF. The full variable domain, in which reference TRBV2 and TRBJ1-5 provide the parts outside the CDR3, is EPEVTQTPSHQVTQMGQEVILRCVPISNHLYFYWYRQILGQKVEFLVSFYNNEISEKSEIFDDQFSVERPDGSNFTLKIRSTKLEDSAMYFCASWTGRSNQPQHFGDGTRLSIL.